This TCR delta chain was captured by sequencing in a study of Vδ1+ human thymocytes. Concerning this clone: The antigen remains undetermined.

Sequences come from RNA converted to cDNA by reverse transcription. Pooled V-gene forward primers with one constant-region reverse primer generated the CDR3 amplicons by multiplex PCR. TCRdb called clones anew from the multiplex PCR reads with CATT. This sample has just under 55,000 delta-chain clones; approximately 15% occur once, and the top ten carry under 0.6%. The germline V gene encodes CDR1 TSWWSYY and CDR2 QGS. This CDR3 is 14 amino acids long. The V gene lost 4 bases and the J gene lost 8 bases, with 17 bases spanning the gap. Study conclusions and caveats: Highly polyclonal TRG and TRD repertoires with Gaussian CDR3 length distributions appeared in thymus. Unlike peripheral blood Vdelta1+ controls, thymic delta-chain sequences included approximately 20% Vdelta2 and few Vdelta3.

The chain employs TRDV1 and TRDJ1, with D possibly matching TRDD3 (5 bases). This TCR was recovered from a boy under three years old who had congenital heart surgery. Source material: Vdelta1+ gamma-delta thymocytes from the thymus. Subset indicated: FACS-sorted CD3+ TCRalphabeta- TCRVdelta1+ TCRVdelta2- thymocytes. CDR3: CALGGAWAASKLIF. The CDR3 nucleotides are TGTGCTCTTGGGGGGGCCTGGGCGGCTAGCAAACTCATCTTT.